Detailed here is one T cell receptor beta chain. The length of the CDR3 is 20 residues. Germline CDR1 LNHNV, CDR2 YYDKDF (reference sequence). Trimming took 1 base from V and 0 from J; bases not matched to a gene: 6. In the original processing: Reference gene primer amplification gave estimated nucleated cell counts. Repertoires were generated with immunoSEQ multiplex PCR, while TCRdb's copy carries only in-frame clones and drops some. That table gives V, J and clone size, and the DNA gave D and trimming. Of over 200,000 clones detected, around 90% appear once; the ten largest clones hold about 6.3%. These data originate in a study of blood T cell repertoires in COVID-19.

The rearrangement joins TRBV15 to TRBJ2-2, with 15 bases lining up with TRBD2. Sequenced sample: peripheral blood. This clonotype originated in a man aged 60-69 years who had recovered from COVID-19. The CDR3 region has the DNA TGTGCCACCAGCAGAGGGAGGGGACTAGCGGGGGGTTCGAACACCGGGGAGCTGTTTTTT. Translating gives CATSRGRGLAGGSNTGELFF.